These T cell receptor beta chains were read from a single sample in a study of T cells after yellow fever vaccination. TCRdb reanalysed the 5' RACE reads using MiXCR and keeps one entry per CDR3 protein. Of 400,000 to 650,000 distinct CDR3 sequences in the sample, less than 25% were seen once. Specimen: PBMCs, collected approximately 20 days after the first yellow fever vaccination. The receptors originated from a man aged 18 to 30 who received the YFV17D yellow fever vaccine. The CDR3 runs from the conserved cysteine through the conserved F or W.

V gene | CDR3 protein
TRBV20-1 | CSASSGGASSYNEQFF
TRBV27 | CASSPLVVAGSSYNEQFF
TRBV12-3/TRBV12-4 | CASRHTIRGETQYF
TRBV11-1 | CASSFGQGFFSGANVLTF
TRBV12-3/TRBV12-4 | CASSPSGRVNEKLFF
TRBV10-3 | CAIRAGPGTEAFF
TRBV4-2 | CASSQEGTEQFF
TRBV7-2 | CASTRTTDTQYF
TRBV18 | CASSPGPPPADTQYF
TRBV7-9 | CASSLYSGGYSYNEQFF
TRBV11-3 | CASSFRQGEKGEAFF
TRBV5-5 | CASSLGTGGTGELFF
TRBV4-1 | CASSQVVNTEAFF
TRBV20-1 | CSAFVGDSTGELFF
TRBV20-1 | CSARDRAGSNQPQHF
TRBV7-8 | CASSLTPDDRIIYNEQFF
TRBV7-8 | CASRNLDRDNSPLHF
TRBV5-1 | CASSSLGDRGLKYF
TRBV5-1 | CASSLASAGANVLTF
TRBV20-1 | CSASWGRVGGYTF
TRBV5-6 | CASSPEAGGLPYNEQFF
TRBV27 | CASSLFFGGPAYEQYF
TRBV19 | CASSTATHNTGELFF
TRBV12-3/TRBV12-4 | CASSFGRASSQTQYF
TRBV27 | CASMGGLAKNIQYF
TRBV12-3/TRBV12-4 | CASSFQGNTDTQYF
TRBV4-2 | CASSQVQVLSSGYTF
TRBV4-1 | CASSQGLDRGYGYTF
TRBV7-2 | CASSPPLGQGALNEQYF
TRBV5-1 | CASSMGQGDRWETQYF